The 20 T cell receptor beta chains in this list originate from one sample, sequenced in a study of cytomegalovirus exposure and HLA in healthy donors. Researchers ran the PCR with 60 Vbeta and 13 Jbeta primers. Here immunoSEQ multiplex PCR was the method, and the copy in TCRdb shows in-frame clones only, minus some. This repertoire shows more than 130,000 clones, under 80% found once; its top ten account for roughly 2.8%. Sequenced sample: PBMCs. The receptors stem from a male donor in good health and CMV-seronegative.

This rearrangement joins TRBV7-9 to TRBJ2-3; D remains unclear. The CDR3 is 11 amino acids. CDR1 SEHNR and CDR2 FQNEAQ come from the germline V gene (reference sequence). The ends were cut back, 10 bases at V and 2 bases at J, with 7 bases in the middle. For the CDR3, the DNA is TGTGCCAACAGTAACACAGATACGCAGTATTTT. It encodes CANSNTDTQYF.

V usage is TRBV9 and J usage is TRBJ1-2; TRBD1 matches at 9 bases. There are 13 residues in the CDR3. Germline CDR1 and CDR2: SGDLS and YYNGEE. The trim removed 4 bases at V and 8 bases at J, leaving 6 bases unmatched. The CDR3, as DNA: TGTGCCAGCAGCATAGGGACAGGGAAAGGCTACACCTTC. Encoded protein: CASSIGTGKGYTF.

The rearrangement uses TRBV5-1 and TRBJ1-2, with a tentative D call TRBD1 (6 bases). Germline V gene data show CDR1 as SGHRS and CDR2 as YFSETQ. Trimming removed 6 bases at V and 1 base at J, with 19 bases between. The CDR3 contains 16 residues. The CDR3 DNA reads as TGCGCCAGCAAAAGCTTGGGGGCGGAATTTAACTATGGCTACACCTTC. It is translated as CASKSLGAEFNYGYTF.

This chain uses TRBV5-6 with TRBJ2-7; D ambiguous. Germline V gene sequence: CDR1 SGHDT, CDR2 YYEEEE. The CDR3 is made up of 13 amino acids. V was pared by 0 bases and J by 0 bases, with 4 bases between. The CDR3 loop reads CASSLAVSYEQYF. The CDR3 bases are TGTGCCAGCAGCTTGGCAGTCTCCTACGAGCAGTACTTC.

CDR3 loop: CASSVDTTYGNTIYF. CDR3 nucleotides: TGTGCCAGCAGCGTAGACACCACTTATGGAAACACCATATATTTT. This sequence joins TRBV2 and TRBJ1-3; no definite D call. The CDR3 has 15 amino acids. Trimming shortened V by 6 bases and J by 3 bases, and 15 bases separated the two germline ends. Germline CDR1 is SNHLY and CDR2 is FYNNEI.

This clone has only one observation. V gene TRBV27 combines with J gene TRBJ1-5; 9 nucleotides line up with TRBD1. Unmatched junction bases numbered 4, after V lost 2 bases and J lost 8 bases. CDR3 length: 14 residues. CDR1 is MNHEY and CDR2 is SMNVEV in the germline V gene (reference sequence). Here the CDR3 reads CASSLMGQGKPQHF. CDR3 coding DNA: TGTGCCAGCAGTTTAATGGGACAGGGAAAGCCCCAGCATTTT.

V and J are TRBV18 and TRBJ2-2; 9 bases align to TRBD2. With 5 bases clipped from V and 4 bases from J, the junction kept 8 bases outside the gene matches. CDR1 is KGHSH, CDR2 LQKENI, per germline. The CDR3 is made up of 16 amino acids. CDR3 residues: CASSSAGGPGTGELFF. DNA for the CDR3: TGTGCCAGCTCATCAGCGGGAGGCCCGGGCACCGGGGAGCTGTTTTTT.

The CDR3 bases are TGTGCCAGCGGACGCGGGACAGGGAGGTTCTTC. Protein: CASGRGTGRFF. The rearrangement joins TRBV6-5 to TRBJ2-1; 9 nucleotides match TRBD1. Germline loops: CDR1 MNHEY, CDR2 SVGAGI. The V and J ends lost 8 bases and 15 bases, in that order; junction bases with no gene match: 8. The CDR3 is 11 amino acids.

J is TRBJ1-1 and V is TRBV6-5; no clear D gene. CDR1 MNHEY and CDR2 SVGAGI come from the germline V gene. This CDR3 contains 12 residues. The V gene lost 4 bases and the J gene lost 8 bases, with 11 bases spanning the gap. The CDR3 loop is CASSSLGQEAFF. Here the CDR3 DNA reads TGTGCCAGCAGTTCCCTGGGCCAGGAAGCTTTCTTT.

There are a few counts of this clone. The CDR3 region has the DNA TGTGCCAGCAGCTTAAGTGGCAGGGGTAACTATGGCTACACCTTC. Protein product: CASSLSGRGNYGYTF. This chain links TRBV7-9 with TRBJ1-2; D might be TRBD1 (6 bases). Looked up from germline, CDR1 is SEHNR and CDR2 is FQNEAQ (reference sequence). The V and J ends lost 2 bases and 1 base respectively, with 11 bases between them. This CDR3 region has 15 residues.

The chain joins TRBV2 to TRBJ2-1; 8 bases are a match to TRBD1. The CDR3 contains 16 residues. The trim removed 8 bases at V and 2 bases at J, leaving 11 bases unmatched. CDR1 SNHLY and CDR2 FYNNEI come from the germline V gene. For the CDR3, the DNA is TGTGCCAGCGACAACCCCCGGGACAGGACCTACAATGAGCAGTTCTTC. It is translated as CASDNPRDRTYNEQFF. The full variable domain, its missing parts supplied by reference TRBV2 and TRBJ2-1, is EPEVTQTPSHQVTQMGQEVILRCVPISNHLYFYWYRQILGQKVEFLVSFYNNEISEKSEIFDDQFSVERPDGSNFTLKIRSTKLEDSAMYFCASDNPRDRTYNEQFFGPGTRLTVL.

The chain links TRBV7-3 to TRBJ2-3, with a weak D call TRBD2 (6 bases). This CDR3 has 18 residues. Trimming removed 1 base at V and 2 bases at J, with 19 bases between. Germline V gives CDR1 SGHTA, CDR2 FQGTGA. Here the CDR3 DNA reads TGTGCCAGCAGCTTAAGACCGGGCCTGGCGGGGTTCACAGATACGCAGTATTTT. Translation gives CASSLRPGLAGFTDTQYF.

The V call is TRBV4-3, the J call TRBJ2-1, with a possible D match to TRBD2 (5 bases). The CDR3 extends over 13 amino acids. Per the germline V gene, CDR1 is LGHNA and CDR2 is YSLEER. V was cut by 4 bases and J by 9 bases, with 13 bases left in between. In DNA form, the CDR3 reads TGCGCCAGCAGCCCGGTCCGGGGTAGTGAGCAGTTCTTC. It yields the protein CASSPVRGSEQFF.

J is TRBJ2-7 and V is TRBV9; the match to TRBD2 covers 11 bases. CDR3 length: 15 amino acids. The V and J ends lost 1 base and 8 bases, in that order; junction bases with no gene match: 8. Germline loops: CDR1 SGDLS, CDR2 YYNGEE. The CDR3 spells CASSVQLGLAEQQYF. The CDR3, as DNA: TGTGCCAGCAGCGTACAATTGGGACTAGCGGAGCAGCAGTACTTC.

This clone was detected only a few times. The J gene is TRBJ1-1, the V gene TRBV5-1; a weak D match, TRBD1 (5 bases). Per germline, CDR1 SGHRS and CDR2 YFSETQ. This CDR3 is built from 15 residues. V shed 4 bases and J shed 1 base, with 14 bases lying between them. CDR3 sequence reads: CASSLSGPQNTEAFF. The CDR3 DNA follows: TGCGCCAGCAGCCTCTCAGGGCCTCAGAACACTGAAGCTTTCTTT. Together with reference TRBV5-1 and TRBJ1-1, the CDR3 gives the full variable domain: KAGVTQTPRYLIKTRGQQVTLSCSPISGHRSVSWYQQTPGQGLQFLFEYFSETQRNKGNFPGRFSGRQFSNSRSEMNVSTLELGDSALYLCASSLSGPQNTEAFFGQGTRLTVV.

A single count supports this clone. The junction departs from the called germline gene at one end, perhaps through a read error. The rearrangement links TRBV7-6 to TRBJ1-1; D may be TRBD1 (5 bases). CDR1 and CDR2 (germline): SGHVS, FNYEAQ. The CDR3 is 13 amino acids. DNA of the CDR3: TGTGCCAGCAACTTAGGCGGGGGCACTGAAGCTTTCTTT. It encodes CASNLGGGTEAFF.

The chain employs TRBV25-1 and TRBJ1-2; 9 bases line up with TRBD1. Trimming at V came to 8 bases and at J to 8 bases, leaving 9 bases not matched to a gene. Germline V gene lookup returns CDR1 MGHDK and CDR2 SYGVNS. This CDR3 region has 13 residues. The CDR3 loop reads CASQKVGTGGYTF. As DNA, the CDR3 is TGTGCCAGCCAGAAAGTAGGGACAGGGGGCTACACCTTC.

This clone was recorded once. This chain joins TRBV27 and TRBJ1-5; 7 bases fit TRBD1. Trimming at V came to 3 bases and at J to 0 bases, leaving 5 bases not matched to a gene. Germline values: CDR1 MNHEY, CDR2 SMNVEV (reference sequence). The CDR3 extends over 16 amino acids. The CDR3 nucleotides read TGTGCCAGCAGTTTTGGCAGGGGGTATAGCAATCAGCCCCAGCATTTT. Translation: CASSFGRGYSNQPQHF.

The chain employs TRBV9 and TRBJ1-3; possible D gene TRBD1, 6 bases. Germline lookup yields CDR1 SGDLS and CDR2 YYNGEE. The CDR3 covers 17 residues. Between the trimmed V and J ends, which lost 4 bases and 4 bases, there was a span of 21 bases. This CDR3 reads CASSPPFIPGVGNTIYF. The CDR3 DNA reads as TGTGCCAGCAGCCCCCCCTTTATCCCAGGGGTCGGAAACACCATATATTTT.

The J gene is TRBJ1-2, the V gene TRBV5-6, with 8 bases that match TRBD1. CDR1 and CDR2 from the germline V gene are SGHDT and YYEEEE. The CDR3 spans 15 residues. V was pared by 5 bases and J by 8 bases, with 14 bases of the junction left unmatched. The CDR3: CASSAVRTGSRGYTF. CDR3 coding DNA: TGTGCCAGCAGTGCCGTGAGGACAGGGTCGCGAGGCTACACCTTC.